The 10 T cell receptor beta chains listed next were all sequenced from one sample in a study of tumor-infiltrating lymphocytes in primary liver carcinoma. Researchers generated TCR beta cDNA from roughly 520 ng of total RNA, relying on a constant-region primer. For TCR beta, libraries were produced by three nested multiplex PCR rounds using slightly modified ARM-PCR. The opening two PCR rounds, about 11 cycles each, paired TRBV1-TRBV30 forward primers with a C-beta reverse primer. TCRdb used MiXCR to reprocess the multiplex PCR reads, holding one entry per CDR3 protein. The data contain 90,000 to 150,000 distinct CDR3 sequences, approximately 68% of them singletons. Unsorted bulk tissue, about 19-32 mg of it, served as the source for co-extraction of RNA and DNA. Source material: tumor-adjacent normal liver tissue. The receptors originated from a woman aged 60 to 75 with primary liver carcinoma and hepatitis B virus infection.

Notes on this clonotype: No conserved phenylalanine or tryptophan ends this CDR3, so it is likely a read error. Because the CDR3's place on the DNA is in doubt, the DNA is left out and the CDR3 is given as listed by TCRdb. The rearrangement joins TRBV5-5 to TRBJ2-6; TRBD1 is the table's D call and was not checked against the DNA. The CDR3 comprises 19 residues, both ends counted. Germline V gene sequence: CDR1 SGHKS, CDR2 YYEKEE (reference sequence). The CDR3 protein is CASNPAPGQGGSGANVLIL.

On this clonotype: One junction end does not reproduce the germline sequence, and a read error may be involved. CDR3 protein: CASIQDSYQPQQF. CDR3 nucleotide sequence: TGCGCCAGCATTCAGGATAGCTATCAGCCCCAGCAATTT. V gene TRBV10-1 combines with J gene TRBJ1-5; D not certain. This CDR3 is 13 amino acids long. Germline assignment: CDR1 WNHNN and CDR2 SYGVQD (reference sequence).

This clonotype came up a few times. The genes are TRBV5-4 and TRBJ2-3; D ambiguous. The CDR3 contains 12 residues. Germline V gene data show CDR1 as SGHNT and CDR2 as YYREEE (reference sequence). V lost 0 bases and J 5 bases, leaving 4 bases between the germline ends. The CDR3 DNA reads TGTGCCAGCAGCTTGGTGGGAGATACGCAGTATTTT. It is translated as CASSLVGDTQYF.

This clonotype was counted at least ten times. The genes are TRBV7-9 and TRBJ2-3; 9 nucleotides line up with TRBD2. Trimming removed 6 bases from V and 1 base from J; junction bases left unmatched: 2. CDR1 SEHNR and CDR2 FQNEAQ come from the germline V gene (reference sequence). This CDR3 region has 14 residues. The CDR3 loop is CASSPSGGTDTQYF. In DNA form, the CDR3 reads TGTGCCAGCAGTCCTAGCGGGGGCACAGATACGCAGTATTTT.

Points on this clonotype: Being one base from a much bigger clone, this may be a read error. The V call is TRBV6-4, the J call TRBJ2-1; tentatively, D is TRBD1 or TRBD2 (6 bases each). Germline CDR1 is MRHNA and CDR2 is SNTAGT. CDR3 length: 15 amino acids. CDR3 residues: CASSDYGGLYNDQFF. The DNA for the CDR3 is TGTGCCAGCAGTGATTACGGGGGCCTCTACAATGACCAGTTCTTC.

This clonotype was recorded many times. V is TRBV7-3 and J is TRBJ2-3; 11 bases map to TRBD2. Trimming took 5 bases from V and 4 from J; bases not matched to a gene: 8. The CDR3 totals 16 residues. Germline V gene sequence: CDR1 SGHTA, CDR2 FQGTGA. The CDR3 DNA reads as TGTGCCAGCAGCCCGCAACTAGCGGGAGTAGCAGATACGCAGTATTTT. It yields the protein CASSPQLAGVADTQYF.

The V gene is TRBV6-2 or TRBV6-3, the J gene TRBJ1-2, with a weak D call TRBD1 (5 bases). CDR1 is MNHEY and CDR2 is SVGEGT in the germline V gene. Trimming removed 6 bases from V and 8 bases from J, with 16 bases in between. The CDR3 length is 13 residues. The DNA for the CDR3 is TGTGCCAGCAGAGAAACAGGTGAGCGCGGCTACACCTTC. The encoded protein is CASRETGERGYTF.

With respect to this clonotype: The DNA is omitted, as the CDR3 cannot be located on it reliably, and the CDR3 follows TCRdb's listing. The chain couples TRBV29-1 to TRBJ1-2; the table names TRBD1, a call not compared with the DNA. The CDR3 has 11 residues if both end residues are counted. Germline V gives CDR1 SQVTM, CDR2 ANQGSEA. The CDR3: CSVGQDYGCTF.

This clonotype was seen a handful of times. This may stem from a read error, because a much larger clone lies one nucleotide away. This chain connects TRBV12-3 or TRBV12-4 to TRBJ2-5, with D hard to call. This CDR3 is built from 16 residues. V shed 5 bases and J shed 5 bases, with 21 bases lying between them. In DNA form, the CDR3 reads TGTGCCAGCAGTCCACAGAGTTTGGGATTCTGGGAGACCCAGTACTTC. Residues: CASSPQSLGFWETQYF.

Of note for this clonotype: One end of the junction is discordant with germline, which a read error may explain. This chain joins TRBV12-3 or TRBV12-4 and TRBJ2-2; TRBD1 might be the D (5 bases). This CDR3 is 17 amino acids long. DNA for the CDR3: TGTGTCAGCAGTTATCCCAAAGGCGGAAGGGGCGCCGGGGAGCTGTTTTTT. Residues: CVSSYPKGGRGAGELFF.